This TCR beta chain is drawn from a study of graft-versus-host responses after intestinal transplantation. Across the whole study: Once they had received anti-thymocyte globulin induction, all recipients took tacrolimus and steroids for around three years. Regarding the study as a whole: The study associated peak circulating GvH clone levels with early post-transplant HvG declines. Allograft graft-versus-host to host-versus-graft clonal ratios ran high in patients with graft-donor T cell macrochimerism. Analysis identified GvH clones in recipient marrow, with some appearing first in ileum or blood.

With respect to this clone: Its antigen remains unknown.

Libraries were prepared by immunoSEQ multiplex PCR; TCRdb keeps only in-frame clonotypes and omits some of them. The sample includes almost 40,000 clones, 90% to 95% of them seen just once. This CDR3 contains 13 residues. The V end was cut by 5 bases, the J end by 3 bases, with 11 bases between. From germline, CDR1 is MNHEY and CDR2 SMNVEV (reference sequence). The starting material was unstimulated CD8+ T cells sorted from spleen or lymph node cells, obtained before transplant. This chain uses TRBV27 with TRBJ2-7; TRBD1 is a possible D gene (6 bases). The receptor's source is a human donor who was the organ donor for an intestinal transplant. The DNA of the CDR3 is TGTGCCAGCAGTCCCGGACAGAACTACGAGCAGTACTTC. Protein sequence: CASSPGQNYEQYF.